The rows below give T cell receptor beta chains drawn from one sample of a study of blood T cell repertoires in COVID-19. Generated by immunoSEQ multiplex PCR, the TCRdb table keeps only in-frame clones and is missing some. The sample yields 120,000 to 150,000 clones, around 85% seen once. The material sequenced was peripheral blood. The receptors derive from a woman aged 60-75 years with COVID-19, enrolled during active disease. The CDR3 runs from the conserved cysteine through the conserved F or W. A D gene is named only where the DNA matches it firmly. Clone size is stated in some rows and not others, as once, few, many or a class when expanded.

clone size	D gene	J gene	V gene	CDR3 DNA	CDR3 protein
.	.	TRBJ1-1	TRBV11-3	TGTGCCAGCAGCTTCCGGGGGGGGCATGTGAACACTGAAGCTTTCTTT	CASSFRGGHVNTEAFF
.	.	TRBJ1-5	TRBV4-3	TGCGCCAGCAGCCAAGATAGGGCAGGGCTCAATCAGCCCCAGCATTTT	CASSQDRAGLNQPQHF
.	TRBD1	TRBJ1-2	TRBV12-5	TGTGCTAGTGGCCAGGGGGCTAACTATGGCTACACCTTC	CASGQGANYGYTF
.	.	TRBJ1-1	TRBV7-3	TGTGCCAGCAGCTTAAATTCGGGGACTTTGAACACTGAAGCTTTCTTT	CASSLNSGTLNTEAFF
.	.	TRBJ1-1	TRBV11-3	TGTGCCAGCAGCTTAGAGGGGGGGACTGAAGCTTTCTTT	CASSLEGGTEAFF
.	TRBD1	TRBJ1-2	TRBV12-5	TGTGCTAGTGCCGAGACAGGGGCCGATTATGGCTACACCTTC	CASAETGADYGYTF
.	.	TRBJ1-2	TRBV9	TGTGCCAGCAGCGTAGGCGAGCGTATCTCTAGGGGCTACACCTTC	CASSVGERISRGYTF
.	TRBD1	TRBJ2-7	TRBV7-9	TGTGCCAGCAGCCCCCGGGACAGGGGGGGAAGCTACGAGCAGTACTTC	CASSPRDRGGSYEQYF
.	.	TRBJ1-6	TRBV19	TGTGCCAGTACCTACGACATGTATAATTCACCCCTCCACTTT	CASTYDMYNSPLHF
.	.	TRBJ1-4	TRBV30	TGTGCCTGGTTGGCCGGCCTACCAACGGGTGAAAAACTGTTTTTT	CAWLAGLPTGEKLFF
.	.	TRBJ2-7	TRBV2	TGTGCCAGCAACGGGGATGTCTCCTACGAGCAGTACTTC	CASNGDVSYEQYF
.	.	TRBJ1-6	TRBV2	TGTGCCAGCAGTGTAGAGGGCAAGGGTCTATCCCGATTTTATAATTCACCCCTCCACTTT	CASSVEGKGLSRFYNSPLHF
few	.	TRBJ2-7	TRBV9	TGTGCCAGCAGCGCGCGACAGGAGTCCTACGAGCAGTACTTC	CASSARQESYEQYF
.	TRBD1	TRBJ2-2	TRBV28	TGTGCCAGCAGTTCCGGACAGGGCACCGGGGAGCTGTTTTTT	CASSSGQGTGELFF
.	.	TRBJ1-1	TRBV4-2	TGTGCCAGCAGCCAAGAGGCGGAGGAGAACACTGAAGCTTTCTTT	CASSQEAEENTEAFF
.	TRBD1	TRBJ2-1	TRBV19	TGTGCCAGTAGTATACAGGGACAGGGGGCTAGGGAGCAGTTCTTC	CASSIQGQGAREQFF
.	TRBD2	TRBJ2-3	TRBV25-1	TGTGCCAGCACCCCTGCAGCGGGGGGAACAGATACGCAGTATTTT	CASTPAAGGTDTQYF
few	TRBD2	TRBJ2-5	TRBV5-1	TGCGCCAGCAGCTTTTCTAGCGGGGGGCTCCCGTACCAAGAGACCCAGTACTTC	CASSFSSGGLPYQETQYF
.	TRBD1	TRBJ1-2	TRBV7-8	TGTGCCAGCAGCGCTGCTTTCCGGAACAGGGGGTTGATGAACTATGGCTACACCTTC	CASSAAFRNRGLMNYGYTF
.	TRBD1	TRBJ1-3	TRBV5-1	TGCGCCAGCAGCTTGGCCGGGACAGGGCGTGACACCATATATTTT	CASSLAGTGRDTIYF
.	TRBD1	TRBJ1-2	TRBV9	TGTGCCAGCAGCGTCGTTGAGGGGGCGCTTAGCTACACCTTC	CASSVVEGALSYTF
.	.	TRBJ1-1	TRBV27	TGTGCCAGCAGTTTGACGGGGAACACTGAAGCTTTCTTT	CASSLTGNTEAFF
.	.	TRBJ1-4	TRBV6-5	TGTGCCAGCACTTTCTGGGGCAGTTCTAATGAAAAACTGTTTTTT	CASTFWGSSNEKLFF
once	.	TRBJ2-2	TRBV19	TGTGCCAGTAGTCCCCTCGCTAGAAACACCGGGGAGCTGTTTTTT	CASSPLARNTGELFF